One sample yielded the 5 T cell receptor beta chains listed below, sequenced in a study of T cells in localized non-small cell lung cancer. TCRdb's copy holds only in-frame clones and misses some; the assay was immunoSEQ multiplex PCR. The sample carries roughly 26,000 clones, approximately 91% recorded once. Sequenced material: peripheral blood, taken before any cancer treatment. These receptors all come from a female donor at least 60 years old with stage II squamous cell lung carcinoma.

The chain combines TRBV19 with TRBJ2-1; 14 positions match TRBD2. With 1 base clipped from V and 5 bases from J, the junction kept 7 bases outside the gene matches. Per the germline V gene, CDR1 is LNHDA and CDR2 is SQIVND (reference sequence). The CDR3 loop spans 18 amino acids. The CDR3 protein is CASSIGRTSGRRDNEQFF. CDR3 nucleotides: TGTGCCAGTAGTATAGGTAGGACTAGCGGGAGGCGAGACAATGAGCAGTTCTTC.

The V call is TRBV9, the J call TRBJ2-1, with 8 nucleotides matching TRBD2. The germline gives CDR1 SGDLS, CDR2 YYNGEE. The length of the CDR3 is 15 residues. Trimming took 3 bases from V and 9 from J; bases not matched to a gene: 11. As DNA, the CDR3 is TGTGCCAGCAGCGCCCACGTCGGGGGGGTGGGTGAGCAGTTCTTC. Translation gives CASSAHVGGVGEQFF.

The chain employs TRBV2 and TRBJ1-2; D ambiguous. CDR1 is SNHLY and CDR2 is FYNNEI in the germline V gene. This CDR3 comprises 14 residues. V dropped 1 base and J dropped 2 bases, with 8 bases sitting between them. The CDR3 region is CASSEGTRNYGYTF. In DNA form, the CDR3 reads TGTGCCAGCAGTGAAGGAACGAGGAACTATGGCTACACCTTC.

The chain couples TRBV2 to TRBJ1-5; D is unclear. Trimming pared 3 bases from V and 0 bases from J, leaving 9 bases between. The CDR3 runs to 15 residues. The germline V gene has CDR1 SNHLY and CDR2 FYNNEI. CDR3 nucleotides: TGTGCCAGCAGTGACAGTCACCTTAGCAATCAGCCCCAGCATTTT. This sequence encodes CASSDSHLSNQPQHF. Supplemented by reference TRBV2 and TRBJ1-5, the full variable domain reads EPEVTQTPSHQVTQMGQEVILRCVPISNHLYFYWYRQILGQKVEFLVSFYNNEISEKSEIFDDQFSVERPDGSNFTLKIRSTKLEDSAMYFCASSDSHLSNQPQHFGDGTRLSIL.

The chain is built from TRBV6-6 and TRBJ1-5, with TRBD1 as a possible D gene (5 bases). CDR1 is MNHNY, CDR2 SVGAGI, per germline (reference sequence). V lost 7 bases to trimming and J lost 4 bases, with 17 bases between them. This CDR3 comprises 15 residues. CDR3 sequence reads: CASIAGTGRNQPQHF. The CDR3 coding sequence is TGTGCCAGCATTGCCGGGACTGGGAGGAATCAGCCCCAGCATTTT.